Presented here are 5 T cell receptor beta chains from one specimen sequenced in a study of neoadjuvant nivolumab and ipilimumab in lung cancer (dated by TCRdb to the early 2020s). The time point label corresponds to: pretherapy, before neoadjuvant immune checkpoint inhibitors. The library relied on the immunoSEQ multiplex PCR assay. This is the immuneACCESS table as TCRdb keeps it, with only in-frame sequences that have V and J called. A part of the clones is gone; compared with another copy, unresolved V genes explain less than half, and the rest is unexplained. Here the sample has tens of thousands of clones; around 80% occur a single time. About 6.5% of the sample lies in the top ten. The source was peripheral blood, collected before neoadjuvant nivolumab, alone or with ipilimumab. These receptors all come from an adult with non-small cell lung cancer.

The rearrangement uses TRBV18 and TRBJ1-6, with a possible D match to TRBD1 (5 bases). Germline V gene sequence: CDR1 KGHSH, CDR2 LQKENI. The CDR3 has 15 residues. The ends were cut back, 6 bases at V and 7 bases at J, with 16 bases in the middle. The CDR3 loop reads CASSDQPGGNSPLHF. CDR3 bases: TGTGCCAGCTCGGACCAACCGGGGGGAAATTCACCCCTCCACTTT.

The chain combines TRBV7-9 with TRBJ2-1, with 8 nucleotides matching TRBD2. The CDR3 runs to 16 residues. The V gene end was trimmed by 6 bases and the J gene end by 1 base; junction bases not matched to a gene: 8. Germline assignment: CDR1 SEHNR and CDR2 FQNEAQ (reference sequence). The CDR3 sequence: CASSSSGPLSYNEQFF. As DNA, the CDR3 is TGTGCCAGCAGTTCTAGCGGGCCTCTTTCCTACAATGAGCAGTTCTTC.

Here the CDR3 reads CASSSSLTDIQYF. CDR3 coding DNA: TGTGCCAGCAGCTCCTCCTTGACGGACATTCAGTACTTC. The chain is built from TRBV11-1 and TRBJ2-4, with unresolved D. This CDR3 is built from 13 residues. In germline, CDR1 is SGHAT, CDR2 FQDESV (reference sequence). V shed 4 bases and J shed 8 bases, with 12 bases lying between them.

The chain joins TRBV9 to TRBJ2-3, with D tentatively TRBD2 (5 bases). CDR1 and CDR2 from the germline V gene are SGDLS and YYNGEE. Trimming removed 1 base at V and 0 bases at J, with 9 bases between. This CDR3 region has 15 residues. DNA of the CDR3: TGTGCCAGCAGCGTACAAGCGGTAAGCACAGATACGCAGTATTTT. This encodes CASSVQAVSTDTQYF.

Here the CDR3 DNA reads TGTGCCAGCAGGACGACAGTGAATAGCAATCAGCCCCAGCATTTT. This translates into CASRTTVNSNQPQHF. This chain joins TRBV6-1 and TRBJ1-5; D might be TRBD1 (5 bases). The CDR3 has 15 amino acids. V dropped 6 bases and J dropped 0 bases, with 12 bases sitting between them. The germline CDR1 and CDR2 sequences are MNHNS and SASEGT.